A single sample gave rise to the 27 T cell receptor beta chains below, sequenced in a study of radiotherapy plus CTLA-4 blockade in lung cancer. This table comes from immunoSEQ multiplex PCR, and its TCRdb copy is limited to in-frame clones, with some not included. The data hold around 24,000 clones, with roughly 73% observed a single time. The source was peripheral blood, collected from a patient treated with radiotherapy plus ipilimumab. These receptors were obtained from a human donor with non-small cell lung cancer who had stable disease on radiotherapy plus ipilimumab.

The chain uses TRBV6-6 and TRBJ2-7, with no clear D. CDR1 and CDR2 from the germline V gene are MNHNY and SVGAGI (reference sequence). Trimming cost V 2 bases and J 4 bases, with 6 bases left between them. CDR3 length: 12 amino acids. The CDR3 DNA follows: TGTGCCAGCAGTTACGTGGGTTACGAGCAGTACTTC. Its protein product is CASSYVGYEQYF.

In DNA, the CDR3 is TGCGCCAGCAGACTAGCGAACGGGGAGCTGTTTTTT. Encoded protein: CASRLANGELFF. The genes are TRBV10-2 and TRBJ2-2; 7 bases line up with TRBD2. This CDR3 is 12 amino acids long. The V segment lost 6 bases and the J segment 7 bases; nucleotides outside the gene matches: 2. Looked up from germline, CDR1 is WSHSY and CDR2 is SAAADI.

The rearrangement uses TRBV7-8 and TRBJ2-2, with TRBD2 identical over 8 bases. CDR1 and CDR2 (germline): SGHVS, FQNEAQ. The CDR3 is 15 residues long. V was clipped by 3 bases and J by 3 bases; unmatched bases: 3. CDR3 protein: CASSLASGYTGELFF. CDR3 coding DNA: TGTGCCAGCAGCTTGGCTAGCGGGTACACCGGGGAGCTGTTTTTT.

The count of this clone is one. CDR3 sequence: CASSFETSKRSRQYF. The CDR3 DNA reads as TGTGCCAGCAGTTTCGAGACTAGCAAGAGATCTAGGCAGTACTTC. The V and J genes are TRBV6-5 and TRBJ2-7; 7 bases line up with TRBD2. CDR1 is MNHEY, CDR2 SVGAGI, per germline. Unmatched junction bases numbered 15, after V lost 4 bases and J lost 9 bases. CDR3 length equals 15 residues.

The rearrangement links TRBV28 to TRBJ2-7; tentative D call: TRBD2 (5 bases). Trimming removed 8 bases from V and 2 bases from J, with 25 bases in between. CDR1 is MDHEN and CDR2 is SYDVKM in the germline V gene. The CDR3 sequence is 17 residues long. This chain's CDR3 is CASEDTERTESTYEQYF. The CDR3 region has the DNA TGTGCCAGCGAAGACACAGAGAGGACTGAAAGCACCTACGAGCAGTACTTC.

As for this clone: The junction departs from germline at one end; a sequencing error may be responsible. This chain uses TRBV4-1 with TRBJ1-2; TRBD1 might be the D (5 bases). Germline V CDR1 and CDR2: MGHRA, YSYEKL. CDR3 length: 15 residues. CDR3 sequence: CASSQGQTLPYGYTF. The CDR3 region has the DNA TGTGCCAGCAGCCAGGGCCAGACTCTCCCCTATGGCTACACCTTC.

The CDR3 loop reads CASGLAGGKETQYF. CDR3 sequence (DNA): TGCGCCAGCGGACTAGCGGGAGGTAAAGAGACCCAGTACTTC. This sequence joins TRBV5-1 and TRBJ2-5; 14 nucleotides agree with TRBD2. V gave up 7 bases and J gave up 3 bases; unmatched junction bases: 2. Germline assignment: CDR1 SGHRS and CDR2 YFSETQ. This CDR3 contains 14 residues.

Here the CDR3 reads CASSITVRTGEGGYTF. CDR3 sequence (DNA): TGTGCCAGTAGTATTACGGTCCGGACAGGGGAGGGCGGCTACACCTTC. This rearrangement joins TRBV19 to TRBJ1-2; 9 bases align to TRBD1. Germline V CDR1 and CDR2: LNHDA, SQIVND (reference sequence). Germline trimming cut 3 bases from V and 8 bases from J; bases unmatched to any gene: 13. The CDR3 is 16 residues long.

By share, this clone ranks as medium-sized. This rearrangement joins TRBV7-9 to TRBJ2-1; D is perhaps TRBD1 or TRBD2 (5 bases each). Trimming cost V 4 bases and J 10 bases, with 20 bases left between them. This CDR3 region has 15 residues. The germline gives CDR1 SEHNR, CDR2 FQNEAQ (reference sequence). In nucleotides, the CDR3 is TGTGCCAGCAGCTCCAAAACCGGGACCCCATGGGAGCAGTTCTTC. Translation: CASSSKTGTPWEQFF.

The chain links TRBV1 to TRBJ2-5; TRBD2 is the table's D call, not checked against the DNA. TRBV1 is labeled a pseudogene. The CDR3 totals 15 residues. For the CDR3, the DNA is TGCACCAGAGGGACTAGCGGGAGGACTGGGGAGACCCAGTACTTC. It is translated as CTRGTSGRTGETQYF.

V is TRBV19 and J is TRBJ2-2; D not certain. The CDR3 extends over 13 amino acids. V was pared by 1 base and J by 4 bases, with 4 bases between. From germline, CDR1 is LNHDA and CDR2 SQIVND (reference sequence). Here the CDR3 reads CASSIGGTGELFF. CDR3 in DNA: TGTGCCAGTAGTATAGGAGGCACCGGGGAGCTGTTTTTT.

This clone was seen a handful of times. The CDR3 region is CASSPQPSVSSYEQYF. DNA for the CDR3: TGTGCCAGCAGCCCCCAACCGAGCGTCTCCTCCTACGAGCAGTACTTC. The chain combines TRBV5-5 with TRBJ2-7, with D unclear. This CDR3 has 16 residues. The ends were cut back, 4 bases at V and 0 bases at J, with 17 bases in the middle. The germline V gene has CDR1 SGHKS and CDR2 YYEKEE (reference sequence).

The V and J genes are TRBV6-1 and TRBJ2-7; weak D call: TRBD2 (6 bases). Trimming took 3 bases from V and 6 from J, leaving 21 bases between them. CDR1 MNHNS and CDR2 SASEGT come from the germline V gene. The CDR3 runs to 16 residues. CDR3 amino acids: CASSDPPGTSPGEQYF. In DNA, the CDR3 is TGTGCCAGCAGTGACCCCCCGGGGACTTCCCCGGGCGAGCAGTACTTC.

V is TRBV5-8 and J is TRBJ2-1; TRBD2 matches at 11 bases. J lost 5 bases, V lost 3 bases, and 13 bases had no gene match. Germline CDR1 SGHTS, CDR2 YDEGEE. The CDR3 totals 18 residues. The chain's CDR3 is CASSSMVIAGGFDNEQFF. For the CDR3, the DNA is TGTGCCAGCAGCTCAATGGTGATAGCGGGAGGGTTCGACAATGAGCAGTTCTTC. The variable domain in full, completed from reference TRBV5-8 and TRBJ2-1, reads EAGVTQSPTHLIKTRGQQATLRCSPISGHTSVYWYQQALGLGLQFLLWYDEGEERNRGNFPPRFSGRQFPNYSSELNVNALELEDSALYLCASSSMVIAGGFDNEQFFGPGTRLTVL.

J is TRBJ2-5 and V is TRBV5-1; no clear D. Trimming stripped 0 bases from V and 1 base from J, with 1 base between. In germline, CDR1 is SGHRS, CDR2 YFSETQ. The CDR3 is 12 residues long. In nucleotides, the CDR3 is TGCGCCAGCAGCTTGGCCCAAGAGACCCAGTACTTC. It specifies CASSLAQETQYF.

The V gene is TRBV2, the J gene TRBJ1-4; D not resolved. The CDR3 spans 14 residues. CDR1 SNHLY and CDR2 FYNNEI come from the germline V gene. V was cut by 3 bases and J by 2 bases, with 7 bases left in between. The CDR3 loop is CASSDRATNEKLFF. The CDR3 DNA sequence: TGTGCCAGCAGTGACCGGGCTACTAATGAAAAACTGTTTTTT.

A note on this clone: Other DNA sequences from this sample encode an identical CDR3 as well. V and J are TRBV7-2 and TRBJ2-6; D uncertain. The CDR3 runs 15 residues. Trimming stripped 2 bases from V and 0 bases from J, with 5 bases between. Germline CDR1 SGHTA, CDR2 FQGNSA. The CDR3 nucleotides read TGTGCCAGCAGCTTAAGCCCCTCTGGGGCCAACGTCCTGACTTTC. It is translated as CASSLSPSGANVLTF.

The rearrangement joins TRBV11-2 to TRBJ1-1; tentatively, D is TRBD1 (5 bases). The CDR3 is 15 residues long. In germline, CDR1 is SGHAT, CDR2 FQNNGV. V was shortened by 5 bases and J by 5 bases, with 18 bases between the two germline ends. In nucleotides, the CDR3 is TGTGCCAGCAGCGTCTCCGGGATACGGGGGACTGAAGCTTTCTTT. Protein sequence: CASSVSGIRGTEAFF. Using reference TRBV11-2 and TRBJ1-1 for the parts outside the CDR3, the full variable domain is EAGVAQSPRYKIIEKRQSVAFWCNPISGHATLYWYQQILGQGPKLLIQFQNNGVVDDSQLPKDRFSAERLKGVDSTLKIQPAKLEDSAVYLCASSVSGIRGTEAFFGQGTRLTVV.

The J gene is TRBJ2-1, the V gene TRBV19; the D is unclear. There are 15 residues in the CDR3. CDR1 and CDR2 from the germline V gene are LNHDA and SQIVND (reference sequence). V was pared by 1 base and J by 6 bases, with 13 bases between. The CDR3 loop is CASSIVPGAGNEQFF. CDR3 bases: TGTGCCAGTAGTATAGTACCGGGCGCAGGCAATGAGCAGTTCTTC.

This chain joins TRBV28 and TRBJ1-4, with 7 nucleotides matching TRBD1. V lost 5 bases, J lost 0 bases, and 3 bases stayed unmatched. The CDR3 is made up of 15 amino acids. CDR1 is MDHEN and CDR2 is SYDVKM in the germline V gene. The DNA of the CDR3 is TGTGCCAGCAGTCTCACAGGGGCAACTAATGAAAAACTGTTTTTT. This gives the protein CASSLTGATNEKLFF.

The rearrangement uses TRBV2 and TRBJ1-5; maybe TRBD1 (5 bases). This CDR3 region has 17 residues. Germline values: CDR1 SNHLY, CDR2 FYNNEI. The ends were cut back, 7 bases at V and 11 bases at J, with 30 bases in the middle. CDR3 in amino acids: CASTTDRGTAPGGAQHF. The CDR3, as DNA: TGTGCCAGCACTACGGACCGGGGGACGGCCCCGGGGGGGGCCCAGCATTTT.

The chain links TRBV6-1 to TRBJ1-3; D gene uncertain. CDR3 length: 15 residues. Trimming shortened V by 0 bases and J by 2 bases, and 8 bases separated the two germline ends. CDR1 and CDR2 (germline): MNHNS, SASEGT. In DNA, the CDR3 is TGTGCCAGCAGTGAAGCGACCGGGGCTGGAAACACCATATATTTT. Protein: CASSEATGAGNTIYF.

V and J are TRBV19 and TRBJ2-7, with 9 bases identical to TRBD2. The CDR3 sequence is 15 residues long. Germline loops: CDR1 LNHDA, CDR2 SQIVND (reference sequence). V shed 5 bases, J shed 9 bases, and the junction held 14 bases outside the gene matches. The CDR3 region has the DNA TGTGCCAGTAGTCCGCGGGAGGGGGGCCCGTTCGCGCAGTACTTC. As protein: CASSPREGGPFAQYF.

This clone was observed a handful of times. This chain connects TRBV9 to TRBJ2-3; the D gene could be TRBD1 or TRBD2 (6 bases each). The CDR3 is 17 amino acids. Trimming cost V 4 bases and J 6 bases, with 24 bases left between them. Germline CDR1 reads SGDLS; CDR2 reads YYNGEE. The DNA for the CDR3 is TGTGCCAGCAGCTCGCGAGGGGGGAGGTTTTTAGTGGATACGCAGTATTTT. This encodes CASSSRGGRFLVDTQYF.

The CDR3 is CASSFGQAAVPDQPQHF. The CDR3 DNA follows: TGTGCCAGCAGCTTCGGGCAGGCCGCGGTCCCCGATCAGCCCCAGCATTTT. The chain employs TRBV5-6 and TRBJ1-5; D is ambiguous. Germline V gene data show CDR1 as SGHDT and CDR2 as YYEEEE. Trimming left V 2 bases short and J 5 bases short, with 20 bases between. The CDR3 contains 17 residues.

This clone has more than one count but fewer than ten. V gene TRBV6-1 combines with J gene TRBJ2-2; D is perhaps TRBD1 (5 bases). Germline values: CDR1 MNHNS, CDR2 SASEGT. The CDR3 loop spans 15 amino acids. V dropped 11 bases and J dropped 0 bases, with 16 bases sitting between them. The CDR3 loop reads CAAKRTSSNTGELFF. In nucleotides, the CDR3 is TGTGCCGCAAAGAGGACATCCTCGAACACCGGGGAGCTGTTTTTT.

The chain combines TRBV18 with TRBJ1-2; D might be TRBD1 (5 bases). Trimming removed 6 bases at V and 1 base at J, with 12 bases between. In germline, CDR1 is KGHSH, CDR2 LQKENI. The CDR3 runs 14 residues. CDR3 in DNA: TGTGCCAGCTCCTCCTTAGACAGTAACTATGGCTACACCTTC. Its translation: CASSSLDSNYGYTF.